This T cell receptor (beta chain) is from a study of post-analysis software for immune sequencing data. General study findings and limits: In patients, TRBV5-6, TRBV5-1 and TRBV20-1 belonged to several TRBV segments found more frequently than in controls.

The CDR3 length is 14 residues. The V gene lost 4 bases and the J gene lost 6 bases, with 12 bases spanning the gap. Germline CDR1 SEHNR, CDR2 FQNEAQ (reference sequence). The TCR beta cDNA libraries carried unique molecular identifiers. T cells numbering about 0.85 to 10 million yielded some 520,000 cDNA molecules. TCRdb called the PCR reads again in MiXCR, with one record for every CDR3 protein. Of fewer than 550,000 distinct CDR3 sequences in the sample, approximately 31% were seen once. Only a few counts were recorded for this clonotype. The antigen remains unidentified. The TCR was taken from a girl aged 2-17 years with multiple sclerosis. The chain couples TRBV7-9 to TRBJ1-4; D may be TRBD1 (5 bases). The sequenced sample was blood. The CDR3 region is CASSYSGKDEKLFF. DNA for the CDR3: TGTGCCAGCAGCTATTCAGGGAAAGATGAAAAACTGTTTTTT.